The 17 T cell receptor beta chains below come from one sample, sequenced in a study of blood T cell repertoires in COVID-19 (dated by TCRdb to the early 2020s). Preparation of the library involved the immunoSEQ multiplex PCR assay. Not all clones reach the TCRdb copy of this immuneACCESS table, which keeps in-frame sequences only. Checked studies attribute under half of the gap to unresolved V genes and leave the rest unexplained. In this sample the table shows some 89,000 clones, more than 75% of which occur a single time. Jointly, the top ten make up approximately 1.3% of the sample. The sequenced material came from peripheral blood. The receptors here all came from a woman over 75 with acute or convalescent COVID-19.

The chain recombines TRBV18 with TRBJ1-2; D is perhaps TRBD1 (5 bases). Trimming left V 3 bases short and J 2 bases short, with 7 bases between. The germline V gene encodes CDR1 KGHSH and CDR2 LQKENI. The CDR3 consists of 13 residues. CDR3 in DNA: TGTGCCAGCTCACCGGACAAAAACTATGGCTACACCTTC. Translated, it gives CASSPDKNYGYTF.

The CDR3 DNA reads as TGTGCCAGCAGCCCACGACAGGGGGGTGTCCAGCCCCAGCATTTT. This translates into CASSPRQGGVQPQHF. V is TRBV6-2 or TRBV6-3 and J is TRBJ1-5, with TRBD1 identical over 9 bases. The CDR3 is made up of 15 amino acids. CDR1 MNHEY and CDR2 SVGEGT come from the germline V gene. J lost 7 bases, V lost 6 bases, and 10 bases had no gene match.

The chain couples TRBV18 to TRBJ2-1, with 10 nucleotides matching TRBD1. There are 18 residues in the CDR3. Per germline, CDR1 KGHSH and CDR2 LQKENI. The J segment lost 4 bases and the V segment lost 4 bases, leaving 13 bases of the junction unmatched. The CDR3: CASSRGLGQGTSYNEQFF. The CDR3 DNA sequence: TGTGCCAGCTCACGGGGTCTGGGACAGGGGACTTCATACAATGAGCAGTTCTTC.

V gene TRBV6-4 combines with J gene TRBJ1-6, with D hard to call. This CDR3 has 15 amino acids. Trimming cost V 6 bases and J 6 bases, with 15 bases left between them. Germline loops: CDR1 MRHNA, CDR2 SNTAGT. The CDR3: CASSLEEGLNSPLHF. The CDR3 DNA sequence: TGTGCCAGCAGCCTAGAGGAGGGCCTTAATTCACCCCTCCACTTT.

V and J are TRBV2 and TRBJ2-7, with 9 positions matching TRBD1. Germline loops: CDR1 SNHLY, CDR2 FYNNEI. The ends lost 4 bases at V and 4 bases at J; junction bases unmatched: 5. This CDR3 is built from 14 residues. CDR3: CASSGTGDRYEQYF. Written as DNA, the CDR3 is TGTGCCAGCAGTGGGACAGGGGATAGGTACGAGCAGTACTTC.

The chain is built from TRBV9 and TRBJ2-3, with 10 bases matching TRBD2. Germline V gives CDR1 SGDLS, CDR2 YYNGEE. CDR3 length: 14 amino acids. V was pared by 4 bases and J by 4 bases, with 3 bases of the junction left unmatched. Here the CDR3 DNA reads TGTGCCAGCAGCACCGGACTAGCGGCAGATACGCAGTATTTT. As protein: CASSTGLAADTQYF.

The rearrangement links TRBV5-6 to TRBJ2-1, with 7 bases identical to TRBD2. With V trimmed by 2 bases and J by 9 bases, 5 bases remained unmatched. This CDR3 comprises 13 residues. Per germline, CDR1 SGHDT and CDR2 YYEEEE. The CDR3 here is CASSFRLAGEQFF. The CDR3 DNA reads as TGTGCCAGCAGCTTCCGACTAGCAGGTGAGCAGTTCTTC.

The chain combines TRBV3-1 (or the pseudogene TRBV3-2) with TRBJ1-2; TRBD1 might be the D (6 bases). Trimming removed 0 bases from V and 5 bases from J, with 10 bases in between. The germline CDR1 and CDR2 sequences are LGHDT and YNNKEL (reference sequence). The CDR3 is 14 amino acids. CDR3 sequence reads: CASSQDGGWYGYTF. The CDR3 DNA reads TGTGCCAGCAGCCAAGATGGGGGCTGGTATGGCTACACCTTC.

The chain recombines TRBV28 with TRBJ2-5; D is uncertain. The germline CDR1 and CDR2 sequences are MDHEN and SYDVKM. This CDR3 is built from 11 residues. Trimming took off 5 bases at V and 5 bases at J, with 6 bases between the two ends. The CDR3 here is CASSPEETQYF. The CDR3 bases are TGTGCCAGCAGTCCGGAGGAGACCCAGTACTTC.

This clone was counted a single time. This rearrangement joins TRBV3-1 (or the pseudogene TRBV3-2) to TRBJ1-2, with D unclear. The CDR3 is 12 amino acids. From germline, CDR1 is LGHDT and CDR2 YNNKEL (reference sequence). Trimming removed 3 bases from V and 8 bases from J, with 10 bases in between. The CDR3 DNA reads as TGTGCCAGCAGCCACGGGAAGGGAGGCTACACCTTC. Its protein product is CASSHGKGGYTF.

The CDR3 spells CATSRGDTMKEQFF. The CDR3 nucleotides are TGTGCTACTTCTCGGGGGGATACAATGAAGGAGCAGTTCTTC. The chain combines TRBV3-1 (or the pseudogene TRBV3-2) with TRBJ2-1, with 7 bases fitting TRBD2. The CDR3 has 14 amino acids. The germline V gene encodes CDR1 LGHDT and CDR2 YNNKEL (reference sequence).

This clone showed up just once. One end of the junction fails to match germline, which may point to a read error. The CDR3 coding sequence is TGTGCTAGTGGTTTGGGGGCCCACACAGATATGCAGTATTTT. Residues: CASGLGAHTDMQYF. This sequence joins TRBV12-5 and TRBJ2-3; D unclear. CDR1 LGHNT and CDR2 FRNRAP come from the germline V gene. The CDR3 contains 14 residues.

This clone was observed a single time. This chain links TRBV19 with TRBJ2-5; TRBD2 is a possible D gene (7 bases). This CDR3 has 17 amino acids. Germline CDR1 and CDR2: LNHDA and SQIVND (reference sequence). The ends were cut back, 5 bases at V and 0 bases at J, with 19 bases in the middle. CDR3 sequence: CASSGGGALYNQETQYF. DNA for the CDR3: TGTGCCAGTAGTGGAGGGGGGGCCCTTTATAACCAAGAGACCCAGTACTTC.

The rearrangement links TRBV9 to TRBJ1-2; 7 positions agree with TRBD1. From germline, CDR1 is SGDLS and CDR2 YYNGEE. The CDR3 runs to 16 residues. V shed 4 bases, J shed 0 bases, and the junction held 9 bases outside the gene matches. DNA of the CDR3: TGTGCCAGCAGCCCGCGACAGGGTCAAACTAACTATGGCTACACCTTC. Translated, it gives CASSPRQGQTNYGYTF.

The rearrangement links TRBV9 to TRBJ2-2, with 8 bases identical to TRBD1. Germline V gene data show CDR1 as SGDLS and CDR2 as YYNGEE. The CDR3 runs to 17 residues. J was trimmed by 3 bases and V by 4 bases; bases with no gene match: 11. CDR3 nucleotide sequence: TGTGCCAGCAGCCTCACCCAGGGGGCGCAGGACACCGGGGAGCTGTTTTTT. This gives the protein CASSLTQGAQDTGELFF.

V and J are TRBV4-1 and TRBJ2-3; D gene unclear. Germline V lookup: CDR1 MGHRA, CDR2 YSYEKL. There are 14 residues in the CDR3. V was trimmed by 0 bases and J by 2 bases, leaving 6 bases between them. This chain's CDR3 is CASSQDQNTDTQYF. The CDR3 DNA reads TGCGCCAGCAGCCAAGATCAAAACACAGATACGCAGTATTTT.

The chain couples TRBV5-4 to TRBJ2-7; 7 bases fit TRBD2. CDR1 is SGHNT and CDR2 is YYREEE in the germline V gene (reference sequence). V gave up 4 bases and J gave up 0 bases; unmatched junction bases: 7. This CDR3 is 15 amino acids long. CDR3 sequence: CASSPKGGGSYEQYF. As DNA, the CDR3 is TGTGCCAGCAGCCCGAAGGGCGGGGGCTCCTACGAGCAGTACTTC.